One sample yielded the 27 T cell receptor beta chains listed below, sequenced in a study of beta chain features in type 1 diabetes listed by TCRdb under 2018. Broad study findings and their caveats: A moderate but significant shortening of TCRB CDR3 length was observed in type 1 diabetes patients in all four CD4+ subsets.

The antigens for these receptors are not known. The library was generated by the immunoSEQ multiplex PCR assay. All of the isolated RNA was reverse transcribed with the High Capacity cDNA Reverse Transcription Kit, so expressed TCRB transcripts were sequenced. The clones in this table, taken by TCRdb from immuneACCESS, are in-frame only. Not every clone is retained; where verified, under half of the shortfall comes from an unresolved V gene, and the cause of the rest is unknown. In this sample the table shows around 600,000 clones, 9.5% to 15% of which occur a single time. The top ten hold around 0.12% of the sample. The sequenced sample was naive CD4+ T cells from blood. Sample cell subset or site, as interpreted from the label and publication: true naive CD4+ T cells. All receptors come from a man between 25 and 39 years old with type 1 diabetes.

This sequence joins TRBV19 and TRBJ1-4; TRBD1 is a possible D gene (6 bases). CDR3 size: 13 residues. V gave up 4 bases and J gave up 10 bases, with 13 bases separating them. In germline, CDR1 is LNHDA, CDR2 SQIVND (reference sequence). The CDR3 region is CASSTDRLGKLFF. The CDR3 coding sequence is TGTGCCAGTAGTACCGACAGGTTGGGAAAACTGTTTTTT.

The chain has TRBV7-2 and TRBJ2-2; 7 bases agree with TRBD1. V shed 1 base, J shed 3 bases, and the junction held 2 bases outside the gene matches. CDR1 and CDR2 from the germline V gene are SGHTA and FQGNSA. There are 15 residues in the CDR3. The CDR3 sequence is CASSLVTGHTGELFF. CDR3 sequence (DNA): TGTGCCAGCAGCTTAGTGACAGGGCACACCGGGGAGCTGTTTTTT.

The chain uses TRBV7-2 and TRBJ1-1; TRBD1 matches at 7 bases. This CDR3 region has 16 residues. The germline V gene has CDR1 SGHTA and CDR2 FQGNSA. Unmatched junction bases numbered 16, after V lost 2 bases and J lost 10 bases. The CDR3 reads CASSLPRDWTGDGAFF. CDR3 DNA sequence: TGTGCCAGCAGCTTACCCCGAGATTGGACAGGCGACGGAGCTTTCTTT.

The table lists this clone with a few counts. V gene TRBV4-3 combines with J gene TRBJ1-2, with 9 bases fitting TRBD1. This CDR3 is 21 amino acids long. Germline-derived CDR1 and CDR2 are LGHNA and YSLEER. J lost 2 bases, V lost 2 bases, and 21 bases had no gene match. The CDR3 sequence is CASSQPRQGVHEGESNYGYTF. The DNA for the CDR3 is TGCGCCAGCAGCCAACCCCGACAGGGGGTTCACGAGGGGGAGTCAAACTATGGCTACACCTTC.

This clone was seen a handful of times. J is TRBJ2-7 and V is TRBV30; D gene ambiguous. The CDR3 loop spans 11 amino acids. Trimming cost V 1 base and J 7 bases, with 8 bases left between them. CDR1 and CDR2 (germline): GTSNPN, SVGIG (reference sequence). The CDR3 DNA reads TGTGCCTGGAGTGCCCCCCGGGAGCAGTACTTC. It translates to CAWSAPREQYF.

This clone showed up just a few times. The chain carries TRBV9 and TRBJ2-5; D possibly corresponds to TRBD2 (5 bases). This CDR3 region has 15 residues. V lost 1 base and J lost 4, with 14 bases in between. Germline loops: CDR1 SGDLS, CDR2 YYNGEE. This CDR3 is CASSVSSGVGETQYF. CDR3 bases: TGTGCCAGCAGCGTAAGTTCCGGGGTCGGAGAGACCCAGTACTTC.

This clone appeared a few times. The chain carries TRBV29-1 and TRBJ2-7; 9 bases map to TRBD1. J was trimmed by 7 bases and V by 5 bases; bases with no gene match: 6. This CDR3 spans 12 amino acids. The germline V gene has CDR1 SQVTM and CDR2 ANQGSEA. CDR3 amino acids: CSVFTGGFEQYF. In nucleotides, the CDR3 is TGCAGCGTTTTTACAGGGGGCTTTGAGCAGTACTTC.

The CDR3 bases are TGCGCCAGCAGCTTGGAACTCCACACAGATACGCAGTATTTT. As protein: CASSLELHTDTQYF. V usage is TRBV5-1 and J usage is TRBJ2-3; D call uncertain. Trimming took off 0 bases at V and 2 bases at J, with 7 bases between the two ends. The CDR3 length is 14 residues. In germline, CDR1 is SGHRS, CDR2 YFSETQ. Full variable domain (outside the CDR3, taken from reference TRBV5-1 and TRBJ2-3): KAGVTQTPRYLIKTRGQQVTLSCSPISGHRSVSWYQQTPGQGLQFLFEYFSETQRNKGNFPGRFSGRQFSNSRSEMNVSTLELGDSALYLCASSLELHTDTQYFGPGTRLTVL.

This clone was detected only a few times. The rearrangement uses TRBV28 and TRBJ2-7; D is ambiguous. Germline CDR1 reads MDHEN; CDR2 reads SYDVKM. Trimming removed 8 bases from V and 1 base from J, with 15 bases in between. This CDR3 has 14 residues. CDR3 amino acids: CASRQSKISYEQYF. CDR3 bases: TGTGCCAGCCGGCAGTCTAAAATTTCCTACGAGCAGTACTTC.

The CDR3 nucleotides read TGTGCCAGCAGCGCCGACGGGATTCTGTACAATGAGCAGTTCTTC. Translated, it gives CASSADGILYNEQFF. The chain recombines TRBV9 with TRBJ2-1, with a possible D match to TRBD2 (5 bases). The germline gives CDR1 SGDLS, CDR2 YYNGEE. This CDR3 contains 15 residues. Trimming left V 3 bases short and J 4 bases short, with 14 bases between.

The CDR3 protein is CAIRLAGTYNEQFF. CDR3 in DNA: TGTGCCATTCGACTAGCGGGGACTTACAATGAGCAGTTCTTC. This chain connects TRBV10-3 to TRBJ2-1; 11 bases line up with TRBD2. Germline CDR1 ENHRY, CDR2 SYGVKD. V trimming: 9 bases; J trimming: 4 bases; junction bases outside the gene matches: 5. The CDR3 has 14 residues.

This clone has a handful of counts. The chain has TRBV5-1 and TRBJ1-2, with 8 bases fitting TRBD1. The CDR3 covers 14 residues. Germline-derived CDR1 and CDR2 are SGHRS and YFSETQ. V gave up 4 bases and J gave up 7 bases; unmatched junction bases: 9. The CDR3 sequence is CASSPPDREPGYTF. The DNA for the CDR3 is TGCGCCAGCAGCCCCCCGGACAGGGAACCTGGCTACACCTTC.

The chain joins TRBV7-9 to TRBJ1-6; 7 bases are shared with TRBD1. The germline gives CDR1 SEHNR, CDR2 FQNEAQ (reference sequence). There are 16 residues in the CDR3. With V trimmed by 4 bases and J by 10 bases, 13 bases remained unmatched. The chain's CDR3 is CASSYDRAPQGSPLHF. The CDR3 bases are TGTGCCAGCAGCTACGACAGGGCCCCCCAGGGATCACCCCTCCACTTT. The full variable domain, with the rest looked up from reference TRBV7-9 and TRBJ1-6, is DTGVSQNPRHKITKRGQNVTFRCDPISEHNRLYWYRQTLGQGPEFLTYFQNEAQLEKSRLLSDRFSAERPKGSFSTLEIQRTEQGDSAMYLCASSYDRAPQGSPLHFGNGTRLTVT.

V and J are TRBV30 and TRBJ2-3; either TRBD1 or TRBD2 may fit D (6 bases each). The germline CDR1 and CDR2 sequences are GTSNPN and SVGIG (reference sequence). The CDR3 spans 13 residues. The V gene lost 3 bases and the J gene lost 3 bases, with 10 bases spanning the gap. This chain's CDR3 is CAWSTGATDTQYF. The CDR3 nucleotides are TGTGCCTGGAGCACGGGGGCTACAGATACGCAGTATTTT.

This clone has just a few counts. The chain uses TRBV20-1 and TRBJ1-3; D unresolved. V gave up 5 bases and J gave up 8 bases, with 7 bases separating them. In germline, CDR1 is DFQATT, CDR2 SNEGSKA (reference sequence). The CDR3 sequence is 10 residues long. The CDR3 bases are TGCAGTGCTCGAAGGGACACCATATATTTT. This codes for CSARRDTIYF.

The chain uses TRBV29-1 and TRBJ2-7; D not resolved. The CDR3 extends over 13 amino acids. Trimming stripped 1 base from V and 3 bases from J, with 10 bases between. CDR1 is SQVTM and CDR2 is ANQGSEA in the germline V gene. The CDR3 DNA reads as TGCAGCGTTGAAGCCGCTAGTCTCTACGAGCAGTACTTC. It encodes CSVEAASLYEQYF.

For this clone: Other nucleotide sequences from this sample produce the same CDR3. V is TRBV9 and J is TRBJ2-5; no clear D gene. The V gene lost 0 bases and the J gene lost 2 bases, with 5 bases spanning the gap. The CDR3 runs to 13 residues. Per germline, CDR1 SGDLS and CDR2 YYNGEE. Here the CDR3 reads CASSVAGQETQYF. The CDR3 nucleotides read TGTGCCAGCAGCGTAGCTGGACAAGAGACCCAGTACTTC.

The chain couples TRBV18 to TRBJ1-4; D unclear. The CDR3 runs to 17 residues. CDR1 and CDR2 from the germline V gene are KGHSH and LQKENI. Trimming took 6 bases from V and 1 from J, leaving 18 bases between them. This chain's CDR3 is CASSPVQGRGTNEKLFF. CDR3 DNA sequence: TGTGCCAGCTCCCCCGTACAAGGGCGCGGAACTAATGAAAAACTGTTTTTT.

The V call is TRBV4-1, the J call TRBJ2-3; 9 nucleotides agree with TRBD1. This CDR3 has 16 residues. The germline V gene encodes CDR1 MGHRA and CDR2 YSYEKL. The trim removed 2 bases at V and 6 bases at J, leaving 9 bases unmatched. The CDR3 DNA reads TGCGCCAGCAGCCAATATGGGACAGGGTATGCGGATACGCAGTATTTT. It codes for CASSQYGTGYADTQYF.

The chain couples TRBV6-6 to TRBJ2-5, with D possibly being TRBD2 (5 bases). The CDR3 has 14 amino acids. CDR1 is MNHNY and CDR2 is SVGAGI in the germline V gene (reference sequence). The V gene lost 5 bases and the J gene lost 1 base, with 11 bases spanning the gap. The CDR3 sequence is CASSVGGSQETQYF. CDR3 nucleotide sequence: TGTGCCAGCAGTGTCGGAGGATCCCAAGAGACCCAGTACTTC.

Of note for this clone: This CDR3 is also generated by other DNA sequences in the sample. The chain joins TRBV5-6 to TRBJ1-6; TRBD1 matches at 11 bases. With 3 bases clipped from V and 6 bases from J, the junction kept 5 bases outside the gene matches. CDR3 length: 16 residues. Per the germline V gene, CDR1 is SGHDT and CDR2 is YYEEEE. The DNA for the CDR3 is TGTGCCAGCAGCTCCGGACAGGGGGCTGGTAATTCACCCCTCCACTTT. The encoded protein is CASSSGQGAGNSPLHF.

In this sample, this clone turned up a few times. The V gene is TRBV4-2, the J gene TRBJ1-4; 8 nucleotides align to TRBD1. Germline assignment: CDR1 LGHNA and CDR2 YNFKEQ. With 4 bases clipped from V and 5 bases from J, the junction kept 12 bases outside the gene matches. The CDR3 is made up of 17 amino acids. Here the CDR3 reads CASSRTPGDRQNEKLFF. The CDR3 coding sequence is TGTGCCAGCAGCCGTACCCCTGGGGACAGGCAAAATGAAAAACTGTTTTTT.

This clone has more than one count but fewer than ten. DNA of the CDR3: TGTGCCAGCAGCCCCTTTGCGGCCCCGGCCCAGTACTTC. Translating gives CASSPFAAPAQYF. The V call is TRBV7-2, the J call TRBJ2-5; D gene uncertain. The germline V gene encodes CDR1 SGHTA and CDR2 FQGNSA. CDR3 length: 13 residues. The V end was cut by 5 bases, the J end by 9 bases, with 16 bases between.

CDR3 bases: TGTGCCAGCTCACGAGGTAGGGGCAATCAGCCCCAGCATTTT. This gives the protein CASSRGRGNQPQHF. The chain links TRBV18 to TRBJ1-5; D gene unclear. Per germline, CDR1 KGHSH and CDR2 LQKENI. Deletions cut 4 bases from V and 2 bases from J, with 9 bases between. The CDR3 spans 14 residues.

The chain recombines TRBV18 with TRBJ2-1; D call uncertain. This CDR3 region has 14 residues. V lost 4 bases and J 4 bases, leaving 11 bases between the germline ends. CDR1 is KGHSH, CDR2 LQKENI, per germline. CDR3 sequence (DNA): TGTGCCAGCTCACTCAGCGAGGAATACAATGAGCAGTTCTTC. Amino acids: CASSLSEEYNEQFF.

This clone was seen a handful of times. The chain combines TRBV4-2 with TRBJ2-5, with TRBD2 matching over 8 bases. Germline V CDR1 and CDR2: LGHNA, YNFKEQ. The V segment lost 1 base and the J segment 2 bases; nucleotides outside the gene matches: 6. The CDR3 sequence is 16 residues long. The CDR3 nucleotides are TGTGCCAGCAGCCAAGCGGGAACTAGCGGACAAGAGACCCAGTACTTC. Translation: CASSQAGTSGQETQYF.

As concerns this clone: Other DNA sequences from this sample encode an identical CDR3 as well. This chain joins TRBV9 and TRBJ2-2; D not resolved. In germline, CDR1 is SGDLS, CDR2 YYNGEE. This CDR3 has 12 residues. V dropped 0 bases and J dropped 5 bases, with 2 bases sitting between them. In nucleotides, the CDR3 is TGTGCCAGCAGCGTAGTGACCGGGGAGCTGTTTTTT. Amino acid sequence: CASSVVTGELFF.